Following are 9 T cell receptor beta chains from one sample sequenced in a study of shared clonotypes between healthy human individuals. Assay used: immunoSEQ multiplex PCR; TCRdb lists only in-frame clones, some missing. The sample consists of about 960,000 clones, over 60% of them appearing once. Sequencing was performed on memory CD4+ T cells sorted from blood. Subset indicated: CD45RA-negative fraction. These receptors came from a man between 18 and 29 years old in good health.

The chain combines TRBV11-2 with TRBJ2-5; D is ambiguous. The CDR3 has 13 residues. The V end lost 0 bases, the J end lost 0 bases, and 2 bases lay between the germline ends. Looked up from germline, CDR1 is SGHAT and CDR2 is FQNNGV. In nucleotides, the CDR3 is TGTGCCAGCAGCTTAGATTACCAAGAGACCCAGTACTTC. Residues: CASSLDYQETQYF.

This chain links TRBV27 with TRBJ1-5, with TRBD1 as a possible D gene (6 bases). Germline CDR1 is MNHEY and CDR2 is SMNVEV (reference sequence). This CDR3 has 13 amino acids. Trimming pared 2 bases from V and 9 bases from J, leaving 11 bases between. CDR3: CASSLNRAWPQHF. CDR3 in DNA: TGTGCCAGCAGTTTAAACAGGGCCTGGCCCCAGCATTTT.

The V gene is TRBV25-1, the J gene TRBJ1-5, with D possibly being TRBD1 (6 bases). The germline CDR1 and CDR2 sequences are MGHDK and SYGVNS. V was shortened by 5 bases and J by 5 bases, with 16 bases between the two germline ends. This CDR3 contains 15 residues. The CDR3 bases are TGTGCCAGCAGTCCGGCCGGGGGCGCGTATCAGCCCCAGCATTTT. Translating gives CASSPAGGAYQPQHF.

The chain has TRBV21-1 and TRBJ2-5. TRBV21-1 is a known pseudogene. The CDR3 spans 16 residues. The CDR3 bases are TGTGCCACAGTTTATCGGGACCTCTCTGGGGGAGAGACCCAGTACTTC. This gives the protein CATVYRDLSGGETQYF.

This clone was recorded once. The rearrangement uses TRBV15 and TRBJ2-1; 12 bases fit TRBD2. The CDR3 spans 19 residues. Germline values: CDR1 LNHNV, CDR2 YYDKDF (reference sequence). Trimming cost V 6 bases and J 5 bases; bases outside gene matches: 17. The CDR3 spells CATRNGLAGGPESNNEQFF. In DNA, the CDR3 is TGTGCCACCAGAAATGGGCTAGCGGGAGGGCCCGAATCGAACAATGAGCAGTTCTTC.

This chain uses TRBV5-1 with TRBJ1-1; no firm D call. The CDR3 runs 14 residues. Deletions cut 4 bases from V and 2 bases from J, with 12 bases between. CDR1 is SGHRS and CDR2 is YFSETQ in the germline V gene. The CDR3 sequence: CASSPSVENTEAFF. CDR3 DNA: TGCGCCAGCAGCCCCTCGGTTGAAAACACTGAAGCTTTCTTT. The variable domain in full, with the rest retrieved from reference TRBV5-1 and TRBJ1-1, is KAGVTQTPRYLIKTRGQQVTLSCSPISGHRSVSWYQQTPGQGLQFLFEYFSETQRNKGNFPGRFSGRQFSNSRSEMNVSTLELGDSALYLCASSPSVENTEAFFGQGTRLTVV.

The chain carries TRBV29-1 and TRBJ2-5; D call uncertain. The CDR3 covers 12 residues. V was pared by 1 base and J by 8 bases, with 11 bases between. CDR1 is SQVTM and CDR2 is ANQGSEA in the germline V gene. DNA for the CDR3: TGCAGCGTTGAAGGAGGTGGAGTAACCCAGTACTTC. This translates into CSVEGGGVTQYF.

This chain joins TRBV30 and TRBJ1-4; D uncertain. The CDR3 sequence is 15 residues long. V shed 2 bases and J shed 14 bases, with 24 bases lying between them. Germline assignment: CDR1 GTSNPN and CDR2 SVGIG (reference sequence). CDR3 amino acids: CAWSPSPGPSGRLFF. CDR3 DNA sequence: TGTGCCTGGAGTCCCAGCCCCGGGCCCTCCGGACGGCTGTTTTTT.

This clone appeared a few times. The chain links TRBV16 to TRBJ1-6; possibly TRBD1 for D (5 bases). The CDR3 consists of 14 residues. Trimming pared 7 bases from V and 9 bases from J, leaving 16 bases between. The germline V gene has CDR1 KGHSY and CDR2 FQNENV. The CDR3 region is CASTLAGIGSPLHF. The DNA for the CDR3 is TGTGCCAGCACGTTGGCAGGGATTGGTTCACCCCTCCACTTT.